This passage covers 27 T cell receptor beta chains from one sample sequenced in a study of blood T cell repertoires in COVID-19. Libraries were prepared by immunoSEQ multiplex PCR; TCRdb keeps only in-frame clonotypes and omits some of them. The sample lists about 170,000 clones; approximately 85% were seen once. Sequencing was done on a sample of peripheral blood. These receptors were obtained from a woman of 80 years or more with COVID-19, enrolled during active disease.

This clone was seen a single time. The CDR3: CASSERENGRNTQYF. The CDR3 coding sequence is TGTGCCAGCAGTGAAAGGGAGAACGGGAGGAACACGCAGTATTTT. V gene TRBV6-1 combines with J gene TRBJ2-3, with 7 bases fitting TRBD2. This CDR3 is built from 15 residues. Germline V CDR1 and CDR2: MNHNS, SASEGT. The junction had 11 bases not matched to a gene; V was cut back by 2 bases and J by 9 bases.

This chain joins TRBV4-2 and TRBJ2-1; D is uncertain. Germline V gene sequence: CDR1 LGHNA, CDR2 YNFKEQ. The CDR3 runs to 13 residues. The ends were cut back, 0 bases at V and 8 bases at J, with 8 bases in the middle. The CDR3 DNA sequence: TGTGCCAGCAGCCAAGATTCCCGAGATGAGCAGTTCTTC. This encodes CASSQDSRDEQFF.

This chain joins TRBV28 and TRBJ2-1; 8 bases line up with TRBD2. Germline CDR1 MDHEN, CDR2 SYDVKM. V lost 4 bases, J lost 0 bases, and 5 bases stayed unmatched. The CDR3 contains 16 residues. The CDR3 DNA is TGTGCCAGCAGTTCTTTGCGGGAGGCCTCCTACAATGAGCAGTTCTTC. This encodes CASSSLREASYNEQFF.

The V and J genes are TRBV18 and TRBJ2-2; 8 bases line up with TRBD1. The length of the CDR3 is 19 residues. CDR1 is KGHSH, CDR2 LQKENI, per germline. The junction had 10 bases not matched to a gene; V was cut back by 1 base and J by 0 bases. The CDR3 region has the DNA TGTGCCAGCTCACCACGGCGCGCCGGACAGGGCGCGAACACCGGGGAGCTGTTTTTT. Protein: CASSPRRAGQGANTGELFF.

This chain uses TRBV7-8 with TRBJ2-1; 9 bases are shared with TRBD2. There are 17 residues in the CDR3. Germline values: CDR1 SGHVS, CDR2 FQNEAQ. Trimming removed 2 bases from V and 0 bases from J; junction bases left unmatched: 5. The CDR3: CASSLWLAGSSYNEQFF. The CDR3 bases are TGTGCCAGCAGCTTATGGCTAGCGGGGAGCTCCTACAATGAGCAGTTCTTC.

The chain joins TRBV7-2 to TRBJ2-7; the D gene is possibly TRBD2 (6 bases). V lost 7 bases and J lost 6, with 16 bases in between. Germline CDR1 SGHTA, CDR2 FQGNSA. CDR3 length: 13 amino acids. CDR3 residues: CASTQGTGGEQYF. DNA for the CDR3: TGTGCCAGCACCCAGGGTACCGGGGGCGAGCAGTACTTC.

The CDR3 DNA follows: TGTGCCAGCAGTTCCGGGGACAGGGGGCGCGGTGGCTACACCTTC. Protein: CASSSGDRGRGGYTF. The genes are TRBV27 and TRBJ1-2, with 12 bases matching TRBD1. CDR3 length: 15 amino acids. The germline gives CDR1 MNHEY, CDR2 SMNVEV (reference sequence). J gave up 7 bases and V 4 bases, and 7 bases lay outside the gene matches.

The chain couples TRBV2 to TRBJ1-1, with D perhaps TRBD1 (6 bases). V was pared by 5 bases and J by 2 bases, with 12 bases between. Germline assignment: CDR1 SNHLY and CDR2 FYNNEI. The CDR3 is made up of 14 amino acids. CDR3 sequence (DNA): TGTGCCAGCAGTTTATACAGGGACAACACTGAAGCTTTCTTT. It yields the protein CASSLYRDNTEAFF.

In this sample, this clone turned up a few times. The chain links TRBV13 to TRBJ1-3; 7 bases are a match to TRBD1. Germline V gene lookup returns CDR1 PRHDT and CDR2 FYEKMQ (reference sequence). Trimming removed 5 bases from V and 2 bases from J; junction bases left unmatched: 6. The CDR3 totals 15 residues. This CDR3 is CASSLRTGAGNTIYF. Written as DNA, the CDR3 is TGTGCCAGCAGCCTACGAACAGGGGCTGGAAACACCATATATTTT.

V is TRBV7-8 and J is TRBJ1-6; D unclear. V was clipped by 2 bases and J by 8 bases, with 10 bases between them. The CDR3 contains 14 residues. Germline CDR1 is SGHVS and CDR2 is FQNEAQ. The CDR3 is CASSLLLSDSPLHF. CDR3 nucleotides: TGTGCCAGCAGCTTACTTCTGAGTGATTCACCCCTCCACTTT.

V and J are TRBV10-3 and TRBJ1-3; 10 nucleotides align to TRBD1. V lost 6 bases and J lost 7; bases outside the gene matches: 6. The CDR3 consists of 14 residues. The germline CDR1 and CDR2 sequences are ENHRY and SYGVKD. CDR3 sequence reads: CAIRGTGVLNTIYF. The CDR3 region has the DNA TGTGCCATCAGGGGGACAGGGGTTTTGAACACCATATATTTT.

This chain uses TRBV14 with TRBJ1-2; 8 bases align to TRBD1. The germline V gene encodes CDR1 SGHDN and CDR2 FVKESK. The CDR3 covers 15 residues. Germline trimming cut 4 bases from V and 4 bases from J; bases unmatched to any gene: 8. The CDR3 region has the DNA TGTGCCAGCAGCCGGAGAGGACAGGGCCTCTATGGCTACACCTTC. Encoded protein: CASSRRGQGLYGYTF.

The chain combines TRBV29-1 with TRBJ2-7; D is possibly TRBD2 (5 bases). Between the trimmed V and J ends, which lost 3 bases and 4 bases, there was a span of 16 bases. The CDR3 runs 14 residues. Per germline, CDR1 SQVTM and CDR2 ANQGSEA. The CDR3 loop is CSVEDPGISYEQYF. As DNA, the CDR3 is TGCAGCGTTGAGGATCCCGGGATATCATACGAGCAGTACTTC.

The CDR3 coding sequence is TGTGCCAGCAGCACCTCCGCAACAGGGGGAAGAAACATTCAGTACTTC. Encoded protein: CASSTSATGGRNIQYF. V and J are TRBV9 and TRBJ2-4; 8 bases line up with TRBD1. Germline V gives CDR1 SGDLS, CDR2 YYNGEE. The CDR3 totals 16 residues. Losses at the gene ends were 4 bases for V and 6 bases for J; bases not matched to a gene: 12.

The V call is TRBV7-8, the J call TRBJ2-1, with D unresolved. The CDR3 contains 13 residues. The germline V gene has CDR1 SGHVS and CDR2 FQNEAQ. Trimming stripped 3 bases from V and 6 bases from J, with 9 bases between. CDR3 amino acids: CASSFYPGNEQFF. CDR3 DNA: TGTGCCAGCAGCTTTTATCCAGGCAATGAGCAGTTCTTC.

The chain is built from TRBV14 and TRBJ1-4; unclear D gene. V lost 0 bases to trimming and J lost 6 bases, with 14 bases between them. Germline V gives CDR1 SGHDN, CDR2 FVKESK. The CDR3 has 16 residues. The CDR3, as DNA: TGTGCCAGCAGCCAAGATAGGAGGATTCGGTATGAAAAACTGTTTTTT. Translating it yields CASSQDRRIRYEKLFF. The full variable domain, completed using reference TRBV14 and TRBJ1-4, is EAGVTQFPSHSVIEKGQTVTLRCDPISGHDNLYWYRRVMGKEIKFLLHFVKESKQDESGMPNNRFLAERTGGTYSTLKVQPAELEDSGVYFCASSQDRRIRYEKLFFGSGTQLSVL.

The chain carries TRBV7-6 and TRBJ1-2, with 10 bases lining up with TRBD1. The CDR3 contains 17 residues. The germline V gene encodes CDR1 SGHVS and CDR2 FNYEAQ. V shed 2 bases and J 7 bases; nucleotides not matched to a gene: 13. The CDR3 nucleotides read TGTGCCAGCAGCTTACTGGCCTCCGGGACAGGGGTCGCTGGCTACACCTTC. The encoded protein is CASSLLASGTGVAGYTF.

The rearrangement joins TRBV10-3 to TRBJ2-1, with 7 bases identical to TRBD2. CDR3 length: 15 amino acids. V shed 1 base, J shed 5 bases, and the junction held 5 bases outside the gene matches. Germline V gene data show CDR1 as ENHRY and CDR2 as SYGVKD. Written as DNA, the CDR3 is TGTGCCATCAGTGAGTGGGGGGGAGCGAACAATGAGCAGTTCTTC. It translates to CAISEWGGANNEQFF.

The J gene is TRBJ2-7, the V gene TRBV3-1 (or the pseudogene TRBV3-2); possible D gene TRBD2, 6 bases. CDR3 length: 14 amino acids. Trimming stripped 4 bases from V and 0 bases from J, with 10 bases between. The germline V gene encodes CDR1 LGHDT and CDR2 YNNKEL (reference sequence). Here the CDR3 reads CASSLGLLSYEQYF. The CDR3 nucleotides are TGTGCCAGCAGCCTGGGACTCCTCTCCTACGAGCAGTACTTC.

J is TRBJ1-3 and V is TRBV19; D is undetermined. Between the trimmed V and J ends, which lost 4 bases and 1 base, there was a span of 2 bases. CDR1 and CDR2 (germline): LNHDA, SQIVND (reference sequence). The length of the CDR3 is 12 residues. CDR3 bases: TGTGCCAGTAGTACATCTGGAAACACCATATATTTT. Its protein is CASSTSGNTIYF.

The genes are TRBV7-8 and TRBJ1-1; the D gene is possibly TRBD1 (6 bases). Trimming pared 5 bases from V and 3 bases from J, leaving 10 bases between. This CDR3 comprises 13 residues. CDR1 and CDR2 (germline): SGHVS, FQNEAQ. CDR3 loop: CASSQTGYTEAFF. The CDR3, as DNA: TGTGCCAGCAGCCAAACAGGGTACACTGAAGCTTTCTTT.

The rearrangement joins TRBV4-3 to TRBJ1-1; 8 bases map to TRBD1. Germline-derived CDR1 and CDR2 are LGHNA and YSLEER. There are 19 residues in the CDR3. The V segment lost 4 bases and the J segment 0 bases; nucleotides outside the gene matches: 16. CDR3 coding DNA: TGCGCCAGCAGCCTTCGTCCCCGCAGGGGGCTCGGGATGAACACTGAAGCTTTCTTT. Encoded protein: CASSLRPRRGLGMNTEAFF.

As to this clone: The same CDR3 also results from other DNA sequences found in this sample. The rearrangement links TRBV9 to TRBJ1-2; D remains ambiguous. The ends were cut back, 0 bases at V and 2 bases at J, with 5 bases in the middle. The CDR3 runs to 13 residues. CDR1 SGDLS and CDR2 YYNGEE come from the germline V gene. CDR3 residues: CASSVDSNYGYTF. The CDR3 coding sequence is TGTGCCAGCAGCGTAGACAGCAACTATGGCTACACCTTC.

The V call is TRBV2, the J call TRBJ1-1; TRBD1 is a possible D gene (5 bases). Germline CDR1 and CDR2: SNHLY and FYNNEI. Trimming removed 7 bases at V and 1 base at J, with 10 bases between. The CDR3 spans 13 residues. The DNA of the CDR3 is TGTGCCAGCATGACAGAAAGGAACACTGAAGCTTTCTTT. It encodes CASMTERNTEAFF.

The chain links TRBV10-3 to TRBJ1-1; TRBD1 might be the D (5 bases). Trimming shortened V by 2 bases and J by 4 bases, and 5 bases separated the two germline ends. Germline V gives CDR1 ENHRY, CDR2 SYGVKD. This CDR3 is built from 12 residues. The CDR3 DNA is TGTGCCATCAGTGAGAGGGGCACTGAAGCTTTCTTT. This sequence encodes CAISERGTEAFF.

The chain links TRBV5-1 to TRBJ2-5; 7 bases map to TRBD1. Germline loops: CDR1 SGHRS, CDR2 YFSETQ. CDR3 length: 14 amino acids. The ends lost 4 bases at V and 1 base at J; junction bases unmatched: 4. CDR3 DNA: TGCGCCAGCAGCGAACAGGGGATCCAAGAGACCCAGTACTTC. It is translated as CASSEQGIQETQYF.

The V gene is TRBV18, the J gene TRBJ2-3; 8 bases fit TRBD2. Trimming removed 2 bases from V and 1 base from J; junction bases left unmatched: 2. Germline assignment: CDR1 KGHSH and CDR2 LQKENI. The CDR3 is 15 amino acids. The CDR3, as DNA: TGTGCCAGCTCACCATCACTAGCGGGCACAGATACGCAGTATTTT. Its protein product is CASSPSLAGTDTQYF.